This TCR beta chain was identified in a study of HIV-infected children after antiretroviral therapy interruption. Study-level information: All children had CD4+ count above 500 and viral load below 50 copies/ml. For the interruption arm, samples span week 0 through about 3 years after study end. Median age was roughly 9.3 years (interruption) and about 8 years (continuous). Samples from the continuous-treatment group were taken at weeks 0, 48 and 150.

A 3' RACE protocol on RNA, with unique molecular identifiers, produced the TCR library. From the 3' RACE reads, TCRdb called clonotypes with MiXCR, one entry per CDR3 protein. The sample holds tens of thousands of distinct CDR3 sequences; around 4.1% are singletons and the top ten take roughly 0.7%. Treatment: PENTA 11 planned treatment interruption arm or continuous ART arm. With V trimmed by 10 bases and J by 4 bases, 4 bases remained unmatched. The CDR3 has 13 amino acids. CDR1 and CDR2 from the germline V gene are MNHEY and SVGEGT. This clonotype was recorded at least ten times. The clonotype comes from a pool of human donors with HIV. Specimen: CD45RA+ CD4+ T cells from PBMCs, pooled from several time points, collected from a donor given antiretroviral therapy, either interrupted or continuous. Subset defined: naive CD4+ CD45RA+ CD45RO- T cells. The V gene is TRBV6-2 or TRBV6-3, the J gene TRBJ2-1; 10 nucleotides line up with TRBD1. CDR3 coding DNA: TGTGCCACGACAGGGGGCCAATACAATGAGCAGTTCTTC. As protein: CATTGGQYNEQFF.